The 18 T cell receptor beta chains listed next were all sequenced from one sample in a study of CD8+CD57+ T cells in acquired aplastic anemia. Patients chosen for sequencing had CD8+CD57+ cells that had expanded, as shown by flow cytometry. Genomic DNA, serving as template, underwent TCR beta VDJ and CDR3 profiling. One entry per CDR3 protein results from TCRdb running MiXCR on the reads. This sample yields roughly 250,000 distinct CDR3 sequences, of which approximately 80% are seen a single time; over 35% belongs to the top ten. Sequencing input: sorted CD4+, CD8+, or CD8+CD57+ T cells (not recorded which) from PBMCs. Every receptor here comes from a human donor with aplastic anemia.

Points on this clonotype: The germline gene is not matched at one end of the junction; a read error may be the cause. The V and J genes are TRBV7-2 and TRBJ1-1, with D hard to call. Germline lookup yields CDR1 SGHTA and CDR2 FQGNSA. This CDR3 is built from 14 residues. The CDR3: CASSLAGDYDTQYF. Written as DNA, the CDR3 is TGTGCCAGCAGCTTAGCGGGAGATTACGATACACAGTACTTT. The full variable domain, in which reference TRBV7-2 and TRBJ1-1 provide the parts outside the CDR3, is GAGVSQSPSNKVTEKGKDVELRCDPISGHTALYWYRQSLGQGLEFLIYFQGNSAPDKSGLPSDRFSAERTGGSVSTLTIQRTQQEDSAVYLCASSLAGDYDTQYFGQGTRLTVV.

Of note for this clonotype: One end of the junction does not line up with germline, which may come from a read error. The rearrangement links TRBV15 to TRBJ2-3, with D maybe TRBD1 (5 bases). The CDR3 length is 14 residues. CDR1 and CDR2 (germline): LNHNV, YYDKDF (reference sequence). CDR3 sequence: CATSRARQQDTQYF. CDR3 DNA sequence: TGTGCCACCAGCAGAGCTAGACAGCAAGATACGCAGTATTTC.

The chain carries TRBV4-1 and TRBJ1-6; 8 bases line up with TRBD1. The CDR3 is 15 amino acids. The J segment lost 7 bases and the V segment lost 3 bases, leaving 5 bases of the junction unmatched. The V gene's germline CDR1 is MGHRA and CDR2 YSYEKL. CDR3 nucleotide sequence: TGCGCCAGCAGCCAGGGGGACAGGACCAATTCACCCCTCCACTTT. Translation: CASSQGDRTNSPLHF.

This rearrangement joins TRBV2 to TRBJ2-4; D possibly corresponds to TRBD2 (5 bases). Per germline, CDR1 SNHLY and CDR2 FYNNEI. This CDR3 contains 13 residues. Between the trimmed V and J ends, which lost 6 bases and 8 bases, there was a span of 14 bases. CDR3 protein: CASSDGEGDIQYF. The CDR3 region has the DNA TGTGCCAGCAGCGACGGGGAAGGAGACATTCAGTACTTC.

The chain links TRBV7-2 to TRBJ1-6; maybe TRBD1 (5 bases). Germline V gene data show CDR1 as SGHTA and CDR2 as FQGNSA. The CDR3 extends over 15 amino acids. The V gene lost 2 bases and the J gene lost 6 bases, with 11 bases spanning the gap. The CDR3 sequence is CASSLRMGGNSPLHF. Written as DNA, the CDR3 is TGTGCCAGCAGCTTAAGGATGGGGGGTAATTCACCCCTCCACTTT.

The genes are TRBV7-2 and TRBJ2-1; 7 bases are shared with TRBD1. V was pared by 5 bases and J by 10 bases, with 2 bases of the junction left unmatched. The CDR3 covers 11 residues. In germline, CDR1 is SGHTA, CDR2 FQGNSA. CDR3 region: CASSQDREQFF. The DNA for the CDR3 is TGTGCCAGCAGCCAGGACAGGGAGCAGTTCTTC.

The J gene is TRBJ1-6, the V gene TRBV7-2; 7 bases are shared with TRBD1. Germline assignment: CDR1 SGHTA and CDR2 FQGNSA. V shed 3 bases and J 8 bases; nucleotides not matched to a gene: 7. CDR3 size: 15 residues. The CDR3: CASSFGTVRDSPLHF. The CDR3 DNA reads as TGTGCCAGCAGCTTTGGGACAGTGAGGGATTCACCCCTCCACTTT.

The rearrangement joins TRBV7-9 to TRBJ1-6; D not certain. This CDR3 region has 16 residues. Germline V gene sequence: CDR1 SEHNR, CDR2 FQNEAQ (reference sequence). V was pared by 11 bases and J by 15 bases, with 32 bases between. The chain's CDR3 is CAYEVAACQETQYLHF. In DNA, the CDR3 is TGTGCCTACGAGGTAGCGGCGTGCCAAGAGACCCAGTACCTCCACTTT.

The chain combines TRBV7-4 with TRBJ2-3, with 8 bases fitting TRBD1. The V segment lost 5 bases and the J segment 1 base; nucleotides outside the gene matches: 5. Germline loops: CDR1 SGHVT, CDR2 SQSDAQ. This CDR3 comprises 15 residues. In DNA, the CDR3 is TGTGCCAGCAGCAGAGGGGGACAGGGCACAGATACGCAGTATTTT. This codes for CASSRGGQGTDTQYF.

As regards this clonotype: A read error may produce the germline difference seen at one junction end. The chain recombines TRBV7-9 with TRBJ2-3; D gene unclear. Germline-derived CDR1 and CDR2 are SEHNR and FQNEAQ (reference sequence). The CDR3 consists of 14 residues. CDR3: CASSFAGALSTSSF. In nucleotides, the CDR3 is TGTGCCAGCAGCTTTGCTGGCGCTCTGAGCACTTCTTCTTTT.

V and J are TRBV6-5 and TRBJ2-5, with D possibly matching TRBD1 (7 bases). Per germline, CDR1 MNHEY and CDR2 SVGAGI. The V end lost 6 bases, the J end lost 5 bases, and 19 bases lay between the germline ends. This CDR3 is 15 amino acids long. This chain's CDR3 is CASSQGGGQMETQYF. In DNA, the CDR3 is TGTGCCAGCAGCCAGGGGGGCGGGCAAATGGAGACCCAGTACTTC.

Note on this clonotype: No conserved phenylalanine or tryptophan ends this CDR3, so it is likely a read error. It is unclear where the CDR3 begins or ends on the DNA, so no DNA is shown, and the CDR3 is as TCRdb lists it. This rearrangement joins TRBV7-3 to TRBJ2-3. Termini included, the CDR3 measures 13 amino acids. Germline assignment: CDR1 SGHTA and CDR2 FQGTGA. The CDR3 reads CASSCAGADTRST.

Concerning this clonotype itself: The conserved final phenylalanine or tryptophan is absent from the CDR3, which likely points to a read error. The chain couples TRBV2 to TRBJ2-3, with a weak D call TRBD2 (5 bases). The CDR3 contains 12 residues. Germline V gene sequence: CDR1 SNHLY, CDR2 FYNNEI. Trimming cost V 6 bases and J 12 bases, with 16 bases left between them. Here the CDR3 DNA reads TGTGCCAGCAGCGTAGCGTATGGCAATCAGTATCAT. Amino acid sequence: CASSVAYGNQYH.

For this clonotype: No conserved phenylalanine or tryptophan is present at the end of the CDR3, so a read error is the likely explanation. The DNA is omitted, as the CDR3 cannot be located on it reliably, and the CDR3 follows TCRdb's listing. This sequence joins TRBV7-8 and TRBJ2-3; the table gives TRBD1 as D, unverified against the DNA. Germline CDR1 is SGHVS and CDR2 is FQNEAQ. The CDR3 has 13 residues if both end residues are counted. The CDR3 spells CASGVAGTDTTYY.

In DNA form, the CDR3 reads TGTGCCAGTAGTATAGCTAGCGGCACCTATACTCAGCAGTTCTTC. This sequence encodes CASSIASGTYTQQFF. The rearrangement uses TRBV19 and TRBJ1-6; TRBD2 matches 7 bases. The assigned J gene may be wrong: the sequence end matches TRBJ2-1 better. Per germline, CDR1 LNHDA and CDR2 SQIVND (reference sequence). The CDR3 is 15 residues long.

This clonotype is a singleton in its sample. The CDR3 sequence: CASSKGGYYGHTF. DNA of the CDR3: TGTGCCAGCAGCAAGGGGGGGTACTATGGGCACACCTTC. The chain joins TRBV2 to TRBJ1-2, with TRBD1 as a possible D gene (6 bases). The CDR3 totals 13 residues. Germline V gene lookup returns CDR1 SNHLY and CDR2 FYNNEI. V was clipped by 6 bases and J by 12 bases, with 20 bases between them.

To note about this clonotype: The missing conserved phenylalanine or tryptophan at the end of this CDR3 makes a read error likely. The limits of the CDR3 on the DNA are not certain, so only TCRdb's listed CDR3 is given. CDR3 sequence: CASSLQRKSSVYY. The V and J genes are TRBV7-8 and TRBJ2-3. CDR1 is SGHVS, CDR2 FQNEAQ, per germline. The CDR3 contains 13 residues when both ends are counted.

This clonotype occurred once. Its ends do not fully match the called genes, so a read error is possible. The CDR3 DNA reads as TGTGCCAGCAGCTTGCGCGCCCTCCAAGAGACGGATAACTTC. Translating it yields CASSLRALQETDNF. The chain is built from TRBV7-2 and TRBJ2-5; D not resolved. Germline CDR1 is SGHTA and CDR2 is FQGNSA. The CDR3 extends over 14 amino acids.